These T cell receptor beta chains were read from a single sample in a study of T cells in Graves' hyperthyroidism and ophthalmopathy. Each CDR3 protein gets one entry after TCRdb re-called the multiplex PCR reads with MiXCR. The table shows approximately 400,000 distinct CDR3 sequences, with approximately 20% occurring only once. Sequences were obtained from blood. Source of these receptors: a woman younger than 35 with Graves' hyperthyroidism. The CDR3 runs from the conserved cysteine through the conserved F or W. Fields, in order: J gene, clone size, V gene, CDR3 protein. Rows may omit the clone size; those that give it use once, few, many or a size class.

J: TRBJ2-2; size: many; V: TRBV20-1; CDR3: CSARDVNTGELFF
J: TRBJ2-5; size: many; V: TRBV12-3/TRBV12-4; CDR3: CASSLMRGGPMEKTQYF
J: TRBJ2-7; size: many; V: TRBV6-5; CDR3: CASSYSRDEYEQYF
J: TRBJ2-7; size: many; V: TRBV20-1; CDR3: CSTERDYEQYF
J: TRBJ1-1; size: NA; V: TRBV5-1; CDR3: CASSLAGTDMNTEAFF
J: TRBJ1-1; size: many; V: TRBV11-2; CDR3: CASSLDAGEDTEAFF
J: TRBJ1-1; size: many; V: TRBV18; CDR3: CASSSWPGDTEAFF
J: TRBJ1-5; size: many; V: TRBV6-1; CDR3: CASREQGLSNQPQHF
J: TRBJ2-2; size: many; V: TRBV12-5; CDR3: CASATLYGELFF
J: TRBJ2-7; size: many; V: TRBV20-1; CDR3: CSAIPEGYEQYF
J: TRBJ2-7; size: few; V: TRBV6-1; CDR3: CASSEVYGRAYEQYF
J: TRBJ2-7; size: many; V: TRBV6-1; CDR3: CASIGGAGEQYF
J: TRBJ1-1; size: many; V: TRBV11-1; CDR3: CASSQTDGEAFF
J: TRBJ2-2; size: NA; V: TRBV30; CDR3: CAWSPTNTGELFF
J: TRBJ2-7; size: few; V: TRBV4-1; CDR3: CASSQFVLGQYEQYF
J: TRBJ1-1; size: many; V: TRBV20-1; CDR3: CSARFSWTGEAFF
J: TRBJ2-7; size: NA; V: TRBV6-2/TRBV6-3; CDR3: CASSFSVLGVEQYF
J: TRBJ2-7; size: many; V: TRBV10-2; CDR3: CASSEWDGEQYF